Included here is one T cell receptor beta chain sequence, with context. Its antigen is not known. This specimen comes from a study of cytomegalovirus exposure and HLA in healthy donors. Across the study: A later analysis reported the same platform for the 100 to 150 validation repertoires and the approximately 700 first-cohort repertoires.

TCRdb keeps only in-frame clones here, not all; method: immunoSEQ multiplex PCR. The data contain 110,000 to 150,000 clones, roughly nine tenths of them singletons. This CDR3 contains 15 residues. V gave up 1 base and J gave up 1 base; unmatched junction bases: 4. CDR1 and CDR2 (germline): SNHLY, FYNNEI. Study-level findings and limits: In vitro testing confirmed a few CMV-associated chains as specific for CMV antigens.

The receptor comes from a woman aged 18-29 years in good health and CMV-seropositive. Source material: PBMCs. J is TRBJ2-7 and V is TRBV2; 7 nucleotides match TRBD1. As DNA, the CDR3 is TGTGCCAGCAGTGAAGAGACAGGGTTGTCCTACGAGCAGTACTTC. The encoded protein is CASSEETGLSYEQYF.